The 15 T cell receptor beta chains presented below share a single source sample, sequenced in a study of PD-1 blockade in classical Hodgkin lymphoma. TCRdb's table, derived via immunoSEQ multiplex PCR, lists solely in-frame clones and lacks some. The repertoire holds roughly 41,000 clones, with 70% to 90% as singletons. All the patients suffered relapse after autologous stem cell transplantation, and brentuximab vedotin exposure differed. The sequenced sample was peripheral blood mononuclear cells (PBMCs), obtained before the second cycle of nivolumab. All receptors come from a human donor with classical Hodgkin lymphoma.

The rearrangement joins TRBV30 to TRBJ2-5, with D perhaps TRBD1 (7 bases). The CDR3 loop spans 13 amino acids. Germline CDR1 reads GTSNPN; CDR2 reads SVGIG (reference sequence). Trimming pared 0 bases from V and 7 bases from J, leaving 12 bases between. CDR3 sequence (DNA): TGTGCCTGGAGTGTCTGGCAGGGGGGGACCCAGTACTTC. Protein product: CAWSVWQGGTQYF.

The chain combines TRBV19 with TRBJ2-3; weak D call: TRBD1 (6 bases). V lost 2 bases and J 3 bases, leaving 9 bases between the germline ends. The CDR3 runs to 14 residues. Germline CDR1 and CDR2: LNHDA and SQIVND (reference sequence). CDR3 sequence (DNA): TGTGCCAGTAGTATAATTCAGGGGACAGATACGCAGTATTTT. This translates into CASSIIQGTDTQYF.

This CDR3 is CASSPLGENTEAFF. CDR3 sequence (DNA): TGTGCCAGCTCACCACTGGGGGAAAACACTGAAGCTTTCTTT. V and J are TRBV18 and TRBJ1-1; tentative D call: TRBD1 (5 bases). V lost 1 base and J 2 bases, leaving 8 bases between the germline ends. The CDR3 covers 14 residues. The germline V gene encodes CDR1 KGHSH and CDR2 LQKENI.

This chain joins TRBV9 and TRBJ2-3; no definite D call. This CDR3 region has 11 residues. Trimming took 0 bases from V and 5 from J, leaving 1 base between them. Looked up from germline, CDR1 is SGDLS and CDR2 is YYNGEE. CDR3 DNA sequence: TGTGCCAGCAGCGTAGTAGATACGCAGTATTTT. It specifies CASSVVDTQYF.

The V and J genes are TRBV7-9 and TRBJ2-5; a possible D gene is TRBD1 (6 bases). The germline V and J ends were trimmed by 5 bases and 10 bases, with 11 bases remaining between them. The germline V gene has CDR1 SEHNR and CDR2 FQNEAQ (reference sequence). The CDR3 covers 11 residues. This CDR3 is CASSEQGNQYF. The DNA of the CDR3 is TGTGCCAGCAGCGAACAGGGTAACCAGTACTTC.

The rearrangement uses TRBV10-1 and TRBJ2-2, with TRBD1 as a possible D gene (6 bases). CDR3 length: 14 amino acids. Trimming cost V 3 bases and J 6 bases, with 11 bases left between them. Germline V CDR1 and CDR2: WNHNN, SYGVQD (reference sequence). The CDR3 bases are TGCGCCAGCAGTGACTTAGGGGGTCCCGGGGAGCTGTTTTTT. This gives the protein CASSDLGGPGELFF.

The chain couples TRBV15 to TRBJ2-7; D gene uncertain. The V gene lost 8 bases and the J gene lost 6 bases, with 11 bases spanning the gap. The CDR3 totals 11 residues. Germline values: CDR1 LNHNV, CDR2 YYDKDF (reference sequence). The CDR3 region is CATLSESEQYF. The CDR3 nucleotides read TGTGCCACCCTTTCGGAGTCCGAGCAGTACTTC.

The genes are TRBV28 and TRBJ1-1; TRBD1 matches 7 bases. The CDR3 sequence is 16 residues long. The V segment lost 5 bases and the J segment 0 bases; nucleotides outside the gene matches: 9. In germline, CDR1 is MDHEN, CDR2 SYDVKM. CDR3 residues: CASSPVRGGLNTEAFF. Here the CDR3 DNA reads TGTGCCAGCAGTCCGGTCAGGGGGGGCTTGAACACTGAAGCTTTCTTT.

The chain joins TRBV28 to TRBJ2-7; the D gene is possibly TRBD1 (6 bases). The CDR3 runs 11 residues. Trimming took off 8 bases at V and 7 bases at J, with 12 bases between the two ends. Germline-derived CDR1 and CDR2 are MDHEN and SYDVKM. CDR3 protein: CASEQGEEQYF. The CDR3 DNA reads as TGTGCCAGCGAACAGGGCGAAGAGCAGTACTTC.

V gene TRBV29-1 combines with J gene TRBJ2-1, with TRBD2 matching over 8 bases. The CDR3 is 16 residues long. Per the germline V gene, CDR1 is SQVTM and CDR2 is ANQGSEA. The trim removed 6 bases at V and 4 bases at J, leaving 14 bases unmatched. The CDR3 DNA is TGCAGCGTCTTCTTAAGCGGGAGTTCTTTATACAATGAGCAGTTCTTC. Its protein product is CSVFLSGSSLYNEQFF.

The chain joins TRBV5-1 to TRBJ2-7; 10 positions match TRBD1. Germline trimming cut 5 bases from V and 3 bases from J; bases unmatched to any gene: 5. Germline V gene lookup returns CDR1 SGHRS and CDR2 YFSETQ. The CDR3 has 14 amino acids. The CDR3 DNA reads TGCGCCAGCAGTCGCCGGGACAGGGGCTACGAGCAGTACTTC. It yields the protein CASSRRDRGYEQYF.

The J gene is TRBJ2-1, the V gene TRBV10-3; 13 bases map to TRBD2. J lost 7 bases, V lost 10 bases, and 10 bases had no gene match. This CDR3 comprises 15 residues. The germline CDR1 and CDR2 sequences are ENHRY and SYGVKD. DNA of the CDR3: TGTGCCACCTTGCCCGGGACTAGCGGGACTAATGAGCAGTTCTTC. It specifies CATLPGTSGTNEQFF.

This sequence joins TRBV6-5 and TRBJ1-4; TRBD1 matches 7 bases. Germline lookup yields CDR1 MNHEY and CDR2 SVGAGI. V dropped 2 bases and J dropped 7; count of bases not matched to a gene: 4. CDR3 length equals 14 residues. In DNA form, the CDR3 reads TGTGCCAGCAGTTACAGGGGGCGCCTTGAAAAACTGTTTTTT. Encoded protein: CASSYRGRLEKLFF.

The rearrangement links TRBV13 to TRBJ2-1, with D possibly being TRBD1 or TRBD2 (6 bases each). The germline V gene encodes CDR1 PRHDT and CDR2 FYEKMQ (reference sequence). Trimming pared 3 bases from V and 4 bases from J, leaving 10 bases between. The length of the CDR3 is 14 residues. In DNA, the CDR3 is TGTGCCAGCAGCTTTCGGGGGCCTTACAATGAGCAGTTCTTC. Translation: CASSFRGPYNEQFF.

The chain couples TRBV7-6 to TRBJ2-7; D may match TRBD1 or TRBD2 (6 bases each). The CDR3 sequence is 14 residues long. Germline values: CDR1 SGHVS, CDR2 FNYEAQ. V lost 1 base to trimming and J lost 2 bases, with 9 bases between them. In nucleotides, the CDR3 is TGTGCCAGCAGCTTAGAGGGGGGCGCCTACGAGCAGTACTTC. Its protein is CASSLEGGAYEQYF.